This TCR beta chain was retrieved from a study of T cell changes during pregnancy in multiple sclerosis. Some clones are missing from TCRdb's copy, which holds only in-frame ones; the method was immunoSEQ multiplex PCR. The repertoire holds about 47,000 clones, with 85% to 95% as singletons. The CDR3 contains 15 residues. The V end lost 5 bases, the J end lost 3 bases, and 18 bases lay between the germline ends. Germline CDR1 reads SGHDT; CDR2 reads YYEEEE. This clonotype was obtained from a female donor with multiple sclerosis, enrolled in a pregnancy study. V usage is TRBV5-6 and J usage is TRBJ2-7, with D perhaps TRBD2 (5 bases). The sequencing here drew on peripheral blood, taken after pregnancy. In nucleotides, the CDR3 is TGTGCCAGCAGTCCCCTGAGCCGCGAGGGCTACGAGCAGTACTTC. It yields the protein CASSPLSREGYEQYF. The full variable domain, rest sourced from reference TRBV5-6 and TRBJ2-7, is DAGVTQSPTHLIKTRGQQVTLRCSPKSGHDTVSWYQQALGQGPQFIFQYYEEEERQRGNFPDRFSGHQFPNYSSELNVNALLLGDSALYLCASSPLSREGYEQYFGPGTRLTVT.